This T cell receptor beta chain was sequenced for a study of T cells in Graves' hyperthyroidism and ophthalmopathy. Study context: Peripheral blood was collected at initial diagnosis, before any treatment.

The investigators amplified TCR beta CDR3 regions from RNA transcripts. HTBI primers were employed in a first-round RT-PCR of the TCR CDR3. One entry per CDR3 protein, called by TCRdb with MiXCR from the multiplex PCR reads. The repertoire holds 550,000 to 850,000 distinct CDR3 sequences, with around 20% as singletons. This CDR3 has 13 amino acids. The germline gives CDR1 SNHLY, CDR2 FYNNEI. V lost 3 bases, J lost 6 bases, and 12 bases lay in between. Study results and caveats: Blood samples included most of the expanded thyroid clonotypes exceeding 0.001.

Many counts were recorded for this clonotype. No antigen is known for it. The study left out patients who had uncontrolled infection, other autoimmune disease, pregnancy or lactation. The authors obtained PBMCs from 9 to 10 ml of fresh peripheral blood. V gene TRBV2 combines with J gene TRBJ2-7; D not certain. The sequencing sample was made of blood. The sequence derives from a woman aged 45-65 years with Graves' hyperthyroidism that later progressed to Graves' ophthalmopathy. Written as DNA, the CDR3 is TGTGCCAGCAGTGAGTGGGTCATGGTCGAGCAGTACTTC. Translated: CASSEWVMVEQYF.